Below are 9 T cell receptor beta chains sequenced from a single sample in a study of technical replicates of blood from several donors. The data were produced by immunoSEQ multiplex PCR, yet TCRdb's version contains in-frame clones alone and is incomplete. The profile shows about 67,000 clones, nearly 98% of them singletons. The sequencing input was T cells isolated from PBMCs. The receptors were gathered from a human donor in good health.

V is TRBV2 and J is TRBJ2-6; 7 nucleotides line up with TRBD1. The CDR3 loop spans 17 amino acids. V was pared by 6 bases and J by 0 bases, with 8 bases of the junction left unmatched. The V gene's germline CDR1 is SNHLY and CDR2 FYNNEI. CDR3 nucleotide sequence: TGTGCCAGCAGAAGGACAGGCGACAACTCTGGGGCCAACGTCCTGACTTTC. It codes for CASRRTGDNSGANVLTF.

The chain joins TRBV14 to TRBJ2-7, with 9 nucleotides matching TRBD1. Losses at the gene ends were 0 bases for V and 6 bases for J; bases not matched to a gene: 3. This CDR3 is 14 amino acids long. CDR1 and CDR2 from the germline V gene are SGHDN and FVKESK. The CDR3 loop is CASSQEDRGGEQYF. The DNA for the CDR3 is TGTGCCAGCAGCCAAGAGGACAGGGGCGGCGAGCAGTACTTC.

The J gene is TRBJ2-7, the V gene TRBV5-4; 12 nucleotides line up with TRBD2. J was trimmed by 4 bases and V by 4 bases; bases with no gene match: 3. Per the germline V gene, CDR1 is SGHNT and CDR2 is YYREEE (reference sequence). The CDR3 has 14 amino acids. CDR3 DNA: TGTGCCAGCAGCCGGACTAGCGGGACATACGAGCAGTACTTC. It yields the protein CASSRTSGTYEQYF.

DNA for the CDR3: TGCACCAGCAGCCGCAAAACCGGGACAGGGGGGGAGACCCAGTACTTC. Translation gives CTSSRKTGTGGETQYF. The V call is TRBV1, the J call TRBJ2-5; the table's D call, TRBD1, was not checked against the DNA. TRBV1 is given as a pseudogene. The CDR3 is 16 residues long.

V usage is TRBV18 and J usage is TRBJ1-2; D perhaps matches TRBD1 (6 bases). Germline V gene sequence: CDR1 KGHSH, CDR2 LQKENI. The CDR3 consists of 16 residues. V was trimmed by 2 bases and J by 3 bases, leaving 16 bases between them. For the CDR3, the DNA is TGTGCCAGCTCACCAGAGAGGGCAGGGGCTTACTATGGCTACACCTTC. Encoded protein: CASSPERAGAYYGYTF.

This chain uses TRBV25-1 with TRBJ2-4; 8 bases match TRBD1. V lost 4 bases, J lost 6 bases, and 14 bases stayed unmatched. From germline, CDR1 is MGHDK and CDR2 SYGVNS. The CDR3 has 17 residues. The CDR3 DNA sequence: TGTGCCAGCAGTGGGTTAAAATCGTTCAGGGGGCGAAACATTCAGTACTTC. Amino acids: CASSGLKSFRGRNIQYF.

The chain combines TRBV6-5 with TRBJ1-4; D call uncertain. The V end lost 0 bases, the J end lost 6 bases, and 8 bases lay between the germline ends. Per germline, CDR1 MNHEY and CDR2 SVGAGI. The CDR3 covers 14 residues. This CDR3 is CASSYSTGYEKLFF. CDR3 coding DNA: TGTGCCAGCAGTTACTCGACGGGGTATGAAAAACTGTTTTTT.

This clone was found once. The chain joins TRBV28 to TRBJ2-7, with 8 nucleotides matching TRBD1. The J segment lost 6 bases and the V segment lost 6 bases, leaving 1 base of the junction unmatched. This CDR3 is 11 amino acids long. Germline V gene data show CDR1 as MDHEN and CDR2 as SYDVKM. The CDR3 nucleotides are TGTGCCAGCAGGGACAGGGTCGAGCAGTACTTC. This gives the protein CASRDRVEQYF.

Written as DNA, the CDR3 is TGTGCCAGCAGTGATGGGACAGGGTTTGACAATGAGCAGTTCTTC. Translated: CASSDGTGFDNEQFF. The gene calls are TRBV6-1 and TRBJ2-1, with TRBD1 identical over 9 bases. Germline lookup yields CDR1 MNHNS and CDR2 SASEGT. Trimming took 3 bases from V and 5 from J; bases not matched to a gene: 5. There are 15 residues in the CDR3.